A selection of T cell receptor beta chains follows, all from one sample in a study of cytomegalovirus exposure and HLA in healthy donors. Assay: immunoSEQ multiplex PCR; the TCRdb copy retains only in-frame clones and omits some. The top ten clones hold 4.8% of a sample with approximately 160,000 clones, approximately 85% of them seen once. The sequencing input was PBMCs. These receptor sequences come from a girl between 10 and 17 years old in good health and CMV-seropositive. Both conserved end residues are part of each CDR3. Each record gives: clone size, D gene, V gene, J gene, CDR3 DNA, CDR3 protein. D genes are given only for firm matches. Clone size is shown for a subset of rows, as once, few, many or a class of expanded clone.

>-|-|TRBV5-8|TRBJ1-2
TGTGCCAGCAGCTTGGTAATCTATGGCTACACCTTC
CASSLVIYGYTF
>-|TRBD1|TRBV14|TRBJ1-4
TGTGCCAGCAGCCAAGGGGTGGCAGGGGGGTCGAATGAAAAACTGTTTTTT
CASSQGVAGGSNEKLFF
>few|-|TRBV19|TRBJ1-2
TGTGCCACCGAGACACCTTACTATGGCTACACCTTC
CATETPYYGYTF
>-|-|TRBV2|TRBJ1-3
TGTGCCAGCAGGATAGATACGTCCATATATTTT
CASRIDTSIYF
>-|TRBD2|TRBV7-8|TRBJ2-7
TGTGCCAGCAGCTTAGAGCGGGGGGTTCCCTACGAGCAGTACTTC
CASSLERGVPYEQYF
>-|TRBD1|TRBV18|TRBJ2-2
TGTGCCAGCTCACCGGGACAGGGATCCACCGGGGAGCTGTTTTTT
CASSPGQGSTGELFF
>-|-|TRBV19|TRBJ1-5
TGTGCCAGTAGTAGGTGGCAGGACAATCAGCCCCAGCATTTT
CASSRWQDNQPQHF
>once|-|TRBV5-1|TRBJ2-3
TGCGCCAGCAGCTTGGATGCGGGGAAATACACAGATACGCAGTATTTT
CASSLDAGKYTDTQYF
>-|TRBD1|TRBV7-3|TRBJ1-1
TGTGCCAGCAGCTTAAGGGACAGTAACACTGAAGCTTTCTTT
CASSLRDSNTEAFF
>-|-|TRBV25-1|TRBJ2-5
TGTGCCAGCAGTGAAGGGAGAGCAGGACTTAGAGAGACCCAGTACTTC
CASSEGRAGLRETQYF
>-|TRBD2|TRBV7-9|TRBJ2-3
TGTGCCAGCAGCTTAGCGGGAGGCGGGGGAGGTACAGATACGCAGTATTTT
CASSLAGGGGGTDTQYF
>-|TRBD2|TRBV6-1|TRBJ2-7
TGTGCCAGCAGTAACGTAGCGGGGGGCTACGAGCAGTACTTC
CASSNVAGGYEQYF
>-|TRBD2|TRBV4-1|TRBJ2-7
TGCGCCAGCAGCCAACTACTAGCGGGGACCCCCGGCGAGCAGTACTTC
CASSQLLAGTPGEQYF
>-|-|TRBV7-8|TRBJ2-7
TGTGCCAGCAGCTCCTTTGCCCCCACAGTCTACGAGCAGTACTTC
CASSSFAPTVYEQYF
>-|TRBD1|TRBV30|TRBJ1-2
TGTGCCTGGAGCCCCTCCGGGACAGGGAACTACACCTTC
CAWSPSGTGNYTF
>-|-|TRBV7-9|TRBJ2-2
TGTGCCAGCAGCAAGTCGGACTCGAACACCGGGGAGCTGTTTTTT
CASSKSDSNTGELFF
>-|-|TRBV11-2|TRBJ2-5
TGTGCCAGCAGCTGGACTATCACAGGGGAGAAAGAGACCCAGTACTTC
CASSWTITGEKETQYF
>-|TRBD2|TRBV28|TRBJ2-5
TGTGCCAGCAGTTCTCCCCATAGCGGGGGGGGGAAAGAGACCCAGTACTTC
CASSSPHSGGGKETQYF
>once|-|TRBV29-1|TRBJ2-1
TGCAGCGTTCCCTTGCGGGGGCCCTACAATGAGCAGTTCTTC
CSVPLRGPYNEQFF
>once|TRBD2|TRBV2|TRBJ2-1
TGTGCCAGCAGACCCCTAGCGGGGCGTTCCTACAATGAGCAGTTCTTC
CASRPLAGRSYNEQFF
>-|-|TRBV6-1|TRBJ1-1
TGTGCCAGCAGTCTAACAGGGACGGGCACTGAAGCTTTCTTT
CASSLTGTGTEAFF
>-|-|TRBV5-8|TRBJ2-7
TGTGCCAGCAGCTTCTACCACGAGCAGTACTTC
CASSFYHEQYF
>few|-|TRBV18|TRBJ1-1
TGTGCCAGCTCACCACCACCGGGTCTGAACACTGAAGCTTTCTTT
CASSPPPGLNTEAFF
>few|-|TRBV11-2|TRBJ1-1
TGTGCCAGCAGCTTACGAGGGAACACTGAAGCTTTCTTT
CASSLRGNTEAFF
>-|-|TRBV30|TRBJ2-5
TGTGCCTGGAGTCGAGGGGGGGCGATACAAGAGACCCAGTACTTC
CAWSRGGAIQETQYF
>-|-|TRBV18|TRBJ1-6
TGTGCCAGCTCACCAGACAGCACTAATTCACCCCTCCACTTT
CASSPDSTNSPLHF
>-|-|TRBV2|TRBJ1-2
TGTGCCAGCAGTGATGTCCGGGGAAGTCATGGCTACACCTTC
CASSDVRGSHGYTF
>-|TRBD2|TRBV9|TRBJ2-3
TGTGCCAGTAGCGGGGGCGCTAGCACAGATACGCAGTATTTT
CASSGGASTDTQYF
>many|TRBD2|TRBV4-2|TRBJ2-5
TGTGCCAGCAGCCAAGAAGGCGGGGGGGCGAGGGAGACCCAGTACTTC
CASSQEGGGARETQYF
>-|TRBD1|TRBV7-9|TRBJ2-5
TGTGCCAGCAGCCCTACAGACAGGGTGGGAGAGACCCAGTACTTC
CASSPTDRVGETQYF
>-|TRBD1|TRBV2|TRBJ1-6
TGTGCCAGCAGGGGACAGGGTTCACCCCTCCACTTT
CASRGQGSPLHF
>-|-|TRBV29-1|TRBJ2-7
TGCAGCGTGTTTGGGGGGAGTCTACGCGAGCAGTACTTC
CSVFGGSLREQYF
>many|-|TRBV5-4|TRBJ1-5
TGTGCCAGCAGCTTCGACCTAGATCAGCCCCAGCATTTT
CASSFDLDQPQHF
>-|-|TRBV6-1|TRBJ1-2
TGTGCCAGCAGTGAAGGGATGGGCCCTCCCCCCTATGGCTACACCTTC
CASSEGMGPPPYGYTF
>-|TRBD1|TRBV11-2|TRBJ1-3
TGTGCCAGCAGGTTTAATACCGGGACAGGGGCTGGAAACACCATATATTTT
CASRFNTGTGAGNTIYF
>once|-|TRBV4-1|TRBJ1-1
TGCGCCAGCAGCGGGAGGAACACTGAAGCTTTCTTT
CASSGRNTEAFF
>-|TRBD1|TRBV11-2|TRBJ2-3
TGTGCCAGCAGCTCGGGACAGCCAGATACGCAGTATTTT
CASSSGQPDTQYF
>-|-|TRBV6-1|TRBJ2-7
TGTGCCACCTCAAAACCGGGATCCCACGAGCAGTACTTC
CATSKPGSHEQYF
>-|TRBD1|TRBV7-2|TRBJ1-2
TGTGCCAGCAGCTTTATGACCGGGACAGTCTATGGCTACACCTTC
CASSFMTGTVYGYTF